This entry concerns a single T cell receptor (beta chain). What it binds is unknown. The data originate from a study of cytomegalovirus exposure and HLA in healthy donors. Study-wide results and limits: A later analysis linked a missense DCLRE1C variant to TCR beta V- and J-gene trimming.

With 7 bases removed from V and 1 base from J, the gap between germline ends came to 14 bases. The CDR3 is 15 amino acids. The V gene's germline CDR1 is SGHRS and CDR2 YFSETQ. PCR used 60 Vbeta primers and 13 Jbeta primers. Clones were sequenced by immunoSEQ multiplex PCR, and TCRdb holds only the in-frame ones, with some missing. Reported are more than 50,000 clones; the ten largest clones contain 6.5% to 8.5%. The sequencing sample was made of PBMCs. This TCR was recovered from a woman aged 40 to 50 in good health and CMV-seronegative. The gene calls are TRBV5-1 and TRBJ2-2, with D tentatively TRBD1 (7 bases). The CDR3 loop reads CASGGTVQNTGELFF. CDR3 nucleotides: TGCGCCAGCGGAGGGACAGTTCAGAACACCGGGGAGCTGTTTTTT.